The source of this T cell receptor beta chain is a study of blood T cell repertoires in COVID-19. Study context: Researchers got acute and convalescent COVID-19 samples from the United States, Italy and Spain.

The germline CDR1 and CDR2 sequences are ENHRY and SYGVKD. Deletions cut 11 bases from V and 1 base from J, with 11 bases between. The CDR3 is 13 residues long. This clone has more than one count but fewer than ten. In the original analysis: Amplified reference gene primers provided the basis for estimating nucleated cell counts. Assay used: immunoSEQ multiplex PCR; TCRdb lists only in-frame clones, some missing. The DNA gave D and trimming, while V, J and clone size come from that table. This sample has roughly 250,000 clones; approximately 90% occur once, and the top ten carry roughly 0.8%. The sequence was obtained from a man younger than 40 with acute or convalescent COVID-19. The rearrangement links TRBV10-3 to TRBJ2-2, with D perhaps TRBD1 (6 bases). The sample was peripheral blood. CDR3 nucleotide sequence: TGTGCCTCCGGACAGCAGAACACCGGGGAGCTGTTTTTT. Its protein is CASGQQNTGELFF.